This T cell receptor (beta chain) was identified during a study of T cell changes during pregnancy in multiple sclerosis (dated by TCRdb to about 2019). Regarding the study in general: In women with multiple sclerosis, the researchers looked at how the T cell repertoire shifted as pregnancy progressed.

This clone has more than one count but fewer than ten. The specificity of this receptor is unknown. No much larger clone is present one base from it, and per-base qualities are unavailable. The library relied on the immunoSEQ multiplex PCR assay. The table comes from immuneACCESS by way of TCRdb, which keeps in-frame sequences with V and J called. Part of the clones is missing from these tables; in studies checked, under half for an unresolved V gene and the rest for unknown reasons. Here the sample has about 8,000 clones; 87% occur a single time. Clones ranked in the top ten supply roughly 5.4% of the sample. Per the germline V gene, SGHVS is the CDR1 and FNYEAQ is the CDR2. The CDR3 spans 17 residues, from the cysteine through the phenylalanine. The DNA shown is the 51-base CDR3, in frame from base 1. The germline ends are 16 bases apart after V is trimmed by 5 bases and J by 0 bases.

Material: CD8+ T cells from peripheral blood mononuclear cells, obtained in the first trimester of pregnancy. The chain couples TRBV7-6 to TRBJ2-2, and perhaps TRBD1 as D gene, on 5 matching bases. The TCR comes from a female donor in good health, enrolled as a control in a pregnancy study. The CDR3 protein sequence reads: CASSPLPTAANTGELFF. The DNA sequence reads TGTGCCAGCAGCCCCCTACCGACAGCAGCGAACACCGGGGAGCTGTTTTTT.